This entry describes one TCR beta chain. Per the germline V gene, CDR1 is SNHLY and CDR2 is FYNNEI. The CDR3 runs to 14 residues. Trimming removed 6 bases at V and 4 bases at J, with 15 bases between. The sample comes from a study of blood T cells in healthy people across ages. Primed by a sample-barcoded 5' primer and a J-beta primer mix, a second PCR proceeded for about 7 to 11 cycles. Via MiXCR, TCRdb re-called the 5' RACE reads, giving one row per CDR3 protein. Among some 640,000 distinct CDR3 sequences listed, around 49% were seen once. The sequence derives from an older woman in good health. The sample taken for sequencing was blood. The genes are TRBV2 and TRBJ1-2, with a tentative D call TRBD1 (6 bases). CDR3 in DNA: TGTGCCAGCAGAGCTACAGGGAACCCCTATGGCTACACCTTC. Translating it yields CASRATGNPYGYTF.